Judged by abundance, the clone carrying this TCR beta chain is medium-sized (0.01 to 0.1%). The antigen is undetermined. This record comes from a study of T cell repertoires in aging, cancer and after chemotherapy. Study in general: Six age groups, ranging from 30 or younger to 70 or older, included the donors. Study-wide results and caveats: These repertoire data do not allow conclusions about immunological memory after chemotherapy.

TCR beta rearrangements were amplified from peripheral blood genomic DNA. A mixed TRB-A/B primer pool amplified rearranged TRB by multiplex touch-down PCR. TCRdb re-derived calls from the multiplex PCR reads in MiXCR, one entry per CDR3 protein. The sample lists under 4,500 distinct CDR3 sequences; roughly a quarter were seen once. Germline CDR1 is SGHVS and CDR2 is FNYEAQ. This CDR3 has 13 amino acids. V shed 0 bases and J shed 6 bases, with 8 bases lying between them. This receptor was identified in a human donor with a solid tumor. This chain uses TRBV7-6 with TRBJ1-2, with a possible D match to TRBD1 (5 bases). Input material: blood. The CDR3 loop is CASSLAGQHGYTF. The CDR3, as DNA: TGTGCCAGCAGCTTAGCGGGGCAACATGGCTACACCTTC.